The sample holds a few counts of the clone carrying this T cell receptor beta chain. Its antigen remains unidentified. These data come from a study of T-cell memory formation after mild COVID-19. General study points: Mostly located in CM and EM were contracting CD4+ clones, with contracting CD8+ clones located in EMRA. Researchers could not confirm that second-wave clones peaking on day 37 targeted SARS-CoV-2.

Germline assignment: CDR1 MNHEY and CDR2 SVGEGT. CDR3 length: 16 residues. V lost 6 bases, J lost 2 bases, and 3 bases stayed unmatched. TCR alpha and TCR beta cDNA libraries with sample barcodes and UMIs came from 5'RACE using constant-segment primers. MiXCR, run by TCRdb on the 5' RACE reads, gives a single entry per CDR3 protein. This sample has approximately 400,000 distinct CDR3 sequences; approximately 19% occur once, and the top ten carry under 25%. Sequencing was done on a sample of PBMCs or a T cell subset sorted from them (not recorded which). This chain joins TRBV6-2 or TRBV6-3 and TRBJ2-1, with 14 bases that match TRBD2. The TCR comes from a man younger than 35 who had mild COVID-19 (a few samples of this study predate the infection). Cell type and time point are not known. The CDR3 region has the DNA TGTGCCAGCAGGCAGACTAGCGGGGGGGCCTACAATGAGCAGTTCTTC. Its translation: CASRQTSGGAYNEQFF.